This T cell receptor beta chain originates from a study of cytomegalovirus exposure and HLA in healthy donors. The records do not include a CMV serostatus for this donor. Study results and caveats: The authors excluded some V segments, including TRBV6-2 and TRBV6-3, as indistinguishable.

This CDR3 is 15 amino acids long. From germline, CDR1 is SEHNR and CDR2 FQNEAQ (reference sequence). Trimming took off 1 base at V and 5 bases at J, with 14 bases between the two ends. Amplification used 60 Vbeta primers and 13 Jbeta primers. The repertoire was sequenced with immunoSEQ multiplex PCR; TCRdb's copy has only in-frame clones and lacks some. The table records some 170,000 clones, approximately 78% of them present only once. Worth noting for this clone: Its antigen remains unknown.

V and J are TRBV7-9 and TRBJ2-5; D remains ambiguous. The sequencing sample was made of PBMCs. This TCR came from a human donor in good health. CDR3 amino acids: CASSLDSPLRETQYF. Written as DNA, the CDR3 is TGTGCCAGCAGCTTAGATTCACCCCTGCGGGAGACCCAGTACTTC. Based on the CDR3 plus reference TRBV7-9 and TRBJ2-5, the full variable domain is DTGVSQNPRHKITKRGQNVTFRCDPISEHNRLYWYRQTLGQGPEFLTYFQNEAQLEKSRLLSDRFSAERPKGSFSTLEIQRTEQGDSAMYLCASSLDSPLRETQYFGPGTRLLVL.